The clone carrying this T cell receptor beta chain has a single count. As yet, its antigen is unknown. This sample is drawn from a study of vaccination effects on CD4 cells after COVID-19. On the study more broadly: Participants each got two BNT162b2 or mRNA-1273 vaccine doses.

Assay: immunoSEQ multiplex PCR; the TCRdb copy retains only in-frame clones and omits some. Among some 30,000 clones listed, 72% were seen once. The length of the CDR3 is 14 residues. With 2 bases clipped from V and 5 bases from J, the junction kept 4 bases outside the gene matches. From germline, CDR1 is PRHDT and CDR2 FYEKMQ (reference sequence). Under the ViraFEST assay, PBMC were stimulated with viral peptide pools so that antigen-specific CD4+ T cells expanded. Sequencing was performed afterwards. CD4+ T cell isolation took place after more than eight days of culture. None of these healthy vaccinees had been infected with SARS-CoV-2 before vaccination.

The sample consisted of CD4+ T cells from PBMCs cultured with SARS-CoV-2 spike peptides, taken before COVID-19 vaccination. This chain uses TRBV13 with TRBJ2-5; 8 bases align to TRBD2. The sequence was obtained from a human donor who received a COVID-19 vaccine. The CDR3 reads CASSLRGGLETQYF. As DNA, the CDR3 is TGTGCCAGCAGCTTACGGGGGGGGCTCGAGACCCAGTACTTC.